This T cell receptor beta chain emerged from a study of T-cell reconstitution after alpha-beta-depleted transplantation in children. Broader study findings: The study traced high day-60 TCRbeta diversity in some patients to surviving recipient T cells and thymic progenitors. T-cell counts and diversity at one year following transplant were attributed mainly to newly produced T cells. Where alpha-beta T cells came from about two months after transplant was reportedly several hundred expanded graft clones.

A TCRbeta library incorporating unique molecular identifiers was prepared. TCRdb passed the PCR reads through MiXCR, listing each CDR3 protein once. The sample consists of 600,000 to 700,000 distinct CDR3 sequences, 10% to 15% of them appearing once. This clonotype was detected ten times or more. The antigen remains undetermined. The CDR3 spans 13 residues. V was clipped by 3 bases and J by 3 bases, with 8 bases between them. The V gene's germline CDR1 is LGHDT and CDR2 YNNKEL (reference sequence). This sample comprised PBMCs, obtained before TCRalphabeta/CD19-depleted stem cell transplant. The genes are TRBV3-1 and TRBJ1-1; D is unresolved. The sequence was obtained from a girl aged 2 to 10 with congenital amegakaryocytic thrombocytopenia, due to receive a stem cell transplant. CDR3 sequence (DNA): TGTGCCAGCAGCCAGAGGAGTGACACTGAAGCTTTCTTT. It translates to CASSQRSDTEAFF.